What follows is one T cell receptor (beta chain) and its context. What it recognizes is unknown. RNA extraction was followed by reverse transcription into cDNA, which acted as the sequencing template. Profiled with immunoSEQ multiplex PCR; TCRdb holds only in-frame clones, not every one. In the table there are some 190,000 clones, roughly 60% of which are singletons. The data were taken from a study of CD8+ T cells in alopecia areata. The treatment denotes: oral pan-JAK inhibitor, 5-10 mg twice daily. Study-level points and caveats: The study found that many expanded lesional clones persisted in scalp and blood during tofacitinib. In lesional scalp, particularly from alopecia totalis/universalis, clonality was higher than in normal scalp. Just one nonresponder means the tie between baseline CD8+ expansion and response stays uncertain. Tofacitinib delivered significant drops in scalp clonality and in expanded CD8+ clones among the top 100.

This clonotype originated in a human donor with alopecia areata. This specimen consisted of CD4+ T cells sorted from blood, obtained between weeks 49 and 50, from a patient treated with tofacitinib.

CDR3 in DNA: TGCAGCGTTGGGGGACAGAATGTTGAAGCTTTCTTT. This codes for CSVGGQNVEAFF. The chain has TRBV29-1 and TRBJ1-1; 7 positions agree with TRBD1. V dropped 4 bases and J dropped 7; count of bases not matched to a gene: 6. From germline, CDR1 is SQVTM and CDR2 ANQGSEA. The CDR3 sequence is 12 residues long.